These 19 T cell receptor beta chains were sequenced from one sample in a study of CD8 T cells in Susac syndrome. Reverse transcription of roughly 0.45 to 1 ug RNA used random hexamers. TCRdb processed the immunoSEQ multiplex PCR reads anew with MiXCR; each CDR3 protein has one entry. Counted here are approximately 150,000 distinct CDR3 sequences, approximately 93% occurring once; the ten biggest clones make up less than 0.095%. Material for sequencing was CD4+ T cells from PBMCs. These TCRs come from a human donor in good health.

The chain couples TRBV20-1 to TRBJ2-3; D tentatively reads TRBD1 or TRBD2 (5 bases each). CDR3 size: 14 residues. The germline V and J ends were trimmed by 5 bases and 3 bases, with 15 bases remaining between them. From germline, CDR1 is DFQATT and CDR2 SNEGSKA (reference sequence). CDR3 nucleotide sequence: TGCAGTGCTCCCACCGGGACGTCGACAGATACGCAGTATTTT. Translating it yields CSAPTGTSTDTQYF.

V and J are TRBV2 and TRBJ1-1; D uncertain. Trimming cost V 8 bases and J 1 base, with 2 bases left between them. In germline, CDR1 is SNHLY, CDR2 FYNNEI. The CDR3 is 10 residues long. In nucleotides, the CDR3 is TGTGCCAGCGCGAACACTGAAGCTTTCTTT. Its protein product is CASANTEAFF.

The rearrangement links TRBV5-1 to TRBJ2-3; TRBD2 might be the D (5 bases). The CDR3 covers 15 residues. V lost 0 bases and J 3 bases, leaving 11 bases between the germline ends. CDR1 is SGHRS and CDR2 is YFSETQ in the germline V gene. The DNA for the CDR3 is TGCGCCAGCAGCTTGGCCGCGGTAGCGACAGATACGCAGTATTTT. Translating gives CASSLAAVATDTQYF.

The table lists this clonotype with a count of one. The chain combines TRBV7-8 with TRBJ2-5; 11 bases line up with TRBD2. V was pared by 5 bases and J by 5 bases, with 13 bases of the junction left unmatched. The length of the CDR3 is 17 residues. Germline loops: CDR1 SGHVS, CDR2 FQNEAQ. The CDR3 spells CASSPPTSGVLGETQYF. CDR3 bases: TGTGCCAGCAGCCCACCGACTAGCGGGGTACTCGGGGAGACCCAGTACTTC.

The chain links TRBV28 to TRBJ2-2; D unresolved. The CDR3 length is 15 residues. Germline assignment: CDR1 MDHEN and CDR2 SYDVKM. The V end was cut by 6 bases, the J end by 1 base, with 12 bases between. The CDR3 DNA sequence: TGTGCCAGCAGGGATCCCAGTTGGAACACCGGGGAGCTGTTTTTT. This sequence encodes CASRDPSWNTGELFF.

V is TRBV30 and J is TRBJ1-4, with D possibly being TRBD1 (6 bases). This CDR3 has 15 amino acids. The germline gives CDR1 GTSNPN, CDR2 SVGIG (reference sequence). The V and J ends lost 4 bases and 5 bases respectively, with 17 bases between them. The CDR3 reads CAWTWGAGSNEKLFF. The CDR3 DNA reads TGTGCCTGGACCTGGGGGGCCGGGTCGAATGAAAAACTGTTTTTT.

The chain uses TRBV10-2 and TRBJ1-2, with D possibly being TRBD1 (6 bases). This CDR3 is 13 amino acids long. Germline CDR1 is WSHSY and CDR2 is SAAADI. The V and J ends lost 2 bases and 4 bases respectively, with 8 bases between them. CDR3 DNA: TGCGCCAGCAGTGAGGGGACACTCTATGGCTACACCTTC. Translation gives CASSEGTLYGYTF.

The chain uses TRBV12-3 or TRBV12-4 and TRBJ2-3; 9 positions match TRBD2. The CDR3 covers 15 residues. The ends lost 5 bases at V and 4 bases at J; junction bases unmatched: 7. This CDR3 is CASSVPGLAPDTQYF. The CDR3 DNA is TGTGCCAGCAGTGTCCCGGGACTAGCTCCAGATACGCAGTATTTT.

The chain uses TRBV5-1 and TRBJ2-1; tentative D call: TRBD1 (5 bases). V lost 2 bases and J 0 bases, leaving 9 bases between the germline ends. This CDR3 contains 15 residues. The germline V gene has CDR1 SGHRS and CDR2 YFSETQ. CDR3 DNA sequence: TGCGCCAGCAGCTTAGGGGAAAGCTCCTACAATGAGCAGTTCTTC. Encoded protein: CASSLGESSYNEQFF.

The chain combines TRBV29-1 with TRBJ2-7, with D perhaps TRBD1 or TRBD2 (7 bases each). The CDR3 is 15 amino acids. The germline V gene has CDR1 SQVTM and CDR2 ANQGSEA. V dropped 1 base and J dropped 2 bases, with 15 bases sitting between them. CDR3 amino acids: CSVEGGGRGPYEQYF. Written as DNA, the CDR3 is TGCAGCGTTGAAGGTGGGGGGAGGGGGCCCTACGAGCAGTACTTC.

This chain links TRBV29-1 with TRBJ1-1, with D hard to call. CDR1 and CDR2 (germline): SQVTM, ANQGSEA. The CDR3 covers 13 residues. Trimming took off 3 bases at V and 5 bases at J, with 13 bases between the two ends. CDR3 protein: CSVEHTPGTEAFF. For the CDR3, the DNA is TGCAGCGTTGAGCACACCCCGGGGACTGAAGCTTTCTTT.

This rearrangement joins TRBV5-6 to TRBJ2-7, with 8 bases lining up with TRBD2. V shed 2 bases, J shed 8 bases, and the junction held 9 bases outside the gene matches. The CDR3 sequence is 14 residues long. Germline lookup yields CDR1 SGHDT and CDR2 YYEEEE. Written as DNA, the CDR3 is TGTGCCAGCAGCTTTCCCCAGCGGGAGTCTCAGCAGTACTTC. Translation gives CASSFPQRESQQYF.

The rearrangement joins TRBV19 to TRBJ2-2; TRBD1 matches at 7 bases. Looked up from germline, CDR1 is LNHDA and CDR2 is SQIVND (reference sequence). The CDR3 spans 14 residues. V trimming: 5 bases; J trimming: 5 bases; junction bases outside the gene matches: 5. In DNA, the CDR3 is TGTGCCAGTAGTCCGACAGGGTTTACCGGGGAGCTGTTTTTT. Translation: CASSPTGFTGELFF.

V and J are TRBV3-1 and TRBJ2-5, with D perhaps TRBD2 (6 bases). The CDR3 length is 13 residues. Trimming shortened V by 4 bases and J by 4 bases, and 10 bases separated the two germline ends. CDR1 and CDR2 from the germline V gene are LGHDT and YNNKEL (reference sequence). In DNA form, the CDR3 reads TGTGCCAGCAGCCTAACTAGCAGAGAGACCCAGTACTTC. Encoded protein: CASSLTSRETQYF.

V and J are TRBV12-3 or TRBV12-4 and TRBJ2-4; TRBD2 aligns across 7 bases. The CDR3 length is 14 residues. V gave up 8 bases and J gave up 2 bases; unmatched junction bases: 6. CDR3 loop: CASWEGPTKNIQYF. CDR3 coding DNA: TGTGCCAGCTGGGAGGGTCCCACCAAAAACATTCAGTACTTC.

This clonotype was recorded only once. The J gene is TRBJ2-2, the V gene TRBV15; the D is unclear. Germline CDR1 reads LNHNV; CDR2 reads YYDKDF (reference sequence). Trimming shortened V by 0 bases and J by 4 bases, and 3 bases separated the two germline ends. This CDR3 has 13 amino acids. The CDR3 sequence is CATSRDPTGELFF. The CDR3 DNA reads as TGTGCCACCAGCAGAGACCCCACCGGGGAGCTGTTTTTT.

The genes are TRBV7-9 and TRBJ2-4, with 12 bases that match TRBD2. Germline V lookup: CDR1 SEHNR, CDR2 FQNEAQ (reference sequence). V shed 5 bases and J 3 bases; nucleotides not matched to a gene: 5. CDR3 size: 16 residues. CDR3 loop: CASSLTSGSGKNIQYF. In DNA, the CDR3 is TGTGCCAGCAGCCTGACTAGCGGGAGTGGCAAAAACATTCAGTACTTC.

The chain uses TRBV3-1 and TRBJ1-1; 7 nucleotides line up with TRBD1. The V gene's germline CDR1 is LGHDT and CDR2 YNNKEL (reference sequence). This CDR3 is 14 amino acids long. J was trimmed by 10 bases and V by 4 bases; bases with no gene match: 12. The CDR3 nucleotides read TGTGCCAGCAGCCTCCCCTCGACAGGGCGGGGAGCTTTCTTT. Its protein product is CASSLPSTGRGAFF. Together with reference TRBV3-1 and TRBJ1-1, the CDR3 gives the full variable domain: DTAVSQTPKYLVTQMGNDKSIKCEQNLGHDTMYWYKQDSKKFLKIMFSYNNKELIINETVPNRFSPKSPDKAHLNLHINSLELGDSAVYFCASSLPSTGRGAFFGQGTRLTVV.

The chain combines TRBV5-4 with TRBJ2-5; weak D call: TRBD1 (6 bases). This CDR3 contains 14 residues. Germline-derived CDR1 and CDR2 are SGHNT and YYREEE (reference sequence). V lost 3 bases to trimming and J lost 5 bases, with 14 bases between them. CDR3 sequence: CASSSQGVEETQYF. Written as DNA, the CDR3 is TGTGCCAGCAGCTCACAGGGCGTCGAGGAGACCCAGTACTTC.